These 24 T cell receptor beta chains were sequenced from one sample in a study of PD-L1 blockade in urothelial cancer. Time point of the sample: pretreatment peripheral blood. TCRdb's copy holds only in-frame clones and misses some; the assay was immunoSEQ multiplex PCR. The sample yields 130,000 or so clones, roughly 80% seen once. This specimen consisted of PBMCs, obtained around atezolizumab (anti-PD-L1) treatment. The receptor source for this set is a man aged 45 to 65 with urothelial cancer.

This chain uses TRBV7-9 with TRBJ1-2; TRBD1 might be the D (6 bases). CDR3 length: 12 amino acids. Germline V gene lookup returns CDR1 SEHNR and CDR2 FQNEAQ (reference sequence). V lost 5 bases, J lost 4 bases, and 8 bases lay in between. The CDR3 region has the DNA TGTGCCAGCAGCCACAGGGCCTATGGCTACACCTTC. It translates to CASSHRAYGYTF.

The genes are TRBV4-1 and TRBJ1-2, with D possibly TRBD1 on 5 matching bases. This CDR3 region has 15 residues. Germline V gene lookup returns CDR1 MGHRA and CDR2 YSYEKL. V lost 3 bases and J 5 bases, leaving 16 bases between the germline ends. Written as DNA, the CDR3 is TGCGCCAGCAGCCAGGGGAGCGGGACCCAATATGGCTACACCTTC. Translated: CASSQGSGTQYGYTF.

The CDR3 loop reads CATSRDVRTSGRNIQYF. CDR3 sequence (DNA): TGTGCCACCAGCAGAGATGTGAGGACTAGCGGGAGAAACATTCAGTACTTC. This rearrangement joins TRBV15 to TRBJ2-4; 13 bases agree with TRBD2. The CDR3 covers 17 residues. Germline V gene data show CDR1 as LNHNV and CDR2 as YYDKDF (reference sequence). The V segment lost 0 bases and the J segment 6 bases; nucleotides outside the gene matches: 5.

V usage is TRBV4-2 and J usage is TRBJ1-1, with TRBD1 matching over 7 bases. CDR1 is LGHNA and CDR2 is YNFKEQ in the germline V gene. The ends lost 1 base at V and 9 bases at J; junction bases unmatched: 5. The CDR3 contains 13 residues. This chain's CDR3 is CASSQGGDSQAFF. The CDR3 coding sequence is TGTGCCAGCAGCCAAGGGGGGGACAGCCAAGCTTTCTTT.

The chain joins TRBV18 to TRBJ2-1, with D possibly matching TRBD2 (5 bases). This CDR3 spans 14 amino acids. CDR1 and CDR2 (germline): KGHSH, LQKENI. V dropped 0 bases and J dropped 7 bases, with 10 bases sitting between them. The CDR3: CASSPPMDWNEQFF. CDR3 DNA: TGTGCCAGCTCACCACCGATGGACTGGAATGAGCAGTTCTTC.

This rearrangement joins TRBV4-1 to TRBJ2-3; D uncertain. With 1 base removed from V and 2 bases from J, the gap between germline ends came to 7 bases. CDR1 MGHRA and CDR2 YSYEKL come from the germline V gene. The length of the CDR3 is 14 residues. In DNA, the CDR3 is TGCGCCAGCAGCCAAGTTGACTTCACAGATACGCAGTATTTT. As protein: CASSQVDFTDTQYF.

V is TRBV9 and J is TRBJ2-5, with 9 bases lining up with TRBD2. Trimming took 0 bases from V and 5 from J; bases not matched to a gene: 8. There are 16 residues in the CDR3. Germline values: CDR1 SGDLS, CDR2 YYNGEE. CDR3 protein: CASSVGGLAGRETQYF. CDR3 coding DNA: TGTGCCAGCAGCGTAGGGGGACTAGCAGGCCGGGAGACCCAGTACTTC.

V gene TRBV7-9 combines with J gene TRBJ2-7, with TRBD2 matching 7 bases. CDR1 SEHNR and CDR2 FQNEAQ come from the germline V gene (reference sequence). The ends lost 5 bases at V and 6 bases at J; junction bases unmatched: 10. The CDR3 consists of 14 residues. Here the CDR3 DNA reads TGTGCCAGCAGCCGAAGAGCGGGATCGGGCGAGCAGTACTTC. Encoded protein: CASSRRAGSGEQYF.

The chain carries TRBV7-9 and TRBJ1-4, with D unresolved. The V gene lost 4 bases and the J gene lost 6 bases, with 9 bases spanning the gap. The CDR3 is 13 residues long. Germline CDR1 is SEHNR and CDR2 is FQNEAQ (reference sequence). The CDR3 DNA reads TGTGCCAGCAGCTCCTCAGTTCATGAAAAACTGTTTTTT. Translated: CASSSSVHEKLFF.

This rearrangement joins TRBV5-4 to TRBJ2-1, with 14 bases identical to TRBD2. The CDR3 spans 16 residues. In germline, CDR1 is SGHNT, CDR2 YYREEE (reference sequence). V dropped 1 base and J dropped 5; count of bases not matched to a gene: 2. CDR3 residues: CASSLKGLAGDNEQFF. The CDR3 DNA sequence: TGTGCCAGCAGCTTGAAGGGACTAGCGGGAGACAATGAGCAGTTCTTC.

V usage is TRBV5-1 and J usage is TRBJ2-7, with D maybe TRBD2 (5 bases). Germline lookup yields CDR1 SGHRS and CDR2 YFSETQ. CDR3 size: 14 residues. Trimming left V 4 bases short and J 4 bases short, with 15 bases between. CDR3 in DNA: TGCGCCAGCAGCCCCGAGGGTTTCAAGTACGAGCAGTACTTC. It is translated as CASSPEGFKYEQYF.

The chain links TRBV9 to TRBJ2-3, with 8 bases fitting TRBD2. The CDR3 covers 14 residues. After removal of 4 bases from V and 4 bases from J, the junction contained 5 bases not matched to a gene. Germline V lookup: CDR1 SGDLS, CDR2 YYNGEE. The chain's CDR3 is CASSLRLAPDTQYF. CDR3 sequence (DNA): TGTGCCAGCAGCCTCCGACTAGCGCCAGATACGCAGTATTTT.

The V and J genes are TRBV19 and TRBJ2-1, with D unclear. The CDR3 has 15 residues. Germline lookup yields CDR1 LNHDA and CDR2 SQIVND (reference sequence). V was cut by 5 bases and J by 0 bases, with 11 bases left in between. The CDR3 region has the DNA TGTGCCAGTAGTGCAGGATACCGCTCCTACAATGAGCAGTTCTTC. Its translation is CASSAGYRSYNEQFF. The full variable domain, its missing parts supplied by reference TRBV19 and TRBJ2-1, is DGGITQSPKYLFRKEGQNVTLSCEQNLNHDAMYWYRQDPGQGLRLIYYSQIVNDFQKGDIAEGYSVSREKKESFPLTVTSAQKNPTAFYLCASSAGYRSYNEQFFGPGTRLTVL.

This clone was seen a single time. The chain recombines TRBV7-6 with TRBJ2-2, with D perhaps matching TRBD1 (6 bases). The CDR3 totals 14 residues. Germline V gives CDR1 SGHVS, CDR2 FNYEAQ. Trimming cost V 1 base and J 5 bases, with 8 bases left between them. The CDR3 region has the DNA TGTGCCAGCAGCTTAGATACAGGGACCGGGGAGCTGTTTTTT. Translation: CASSLDTGTGELFF.

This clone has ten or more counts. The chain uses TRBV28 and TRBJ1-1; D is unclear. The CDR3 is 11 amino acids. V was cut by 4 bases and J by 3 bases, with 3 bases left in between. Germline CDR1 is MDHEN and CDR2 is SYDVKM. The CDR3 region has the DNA TGTGCCAGCAGTTACTACACTGAAGCTTTCTTT. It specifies CASSYYTEAFF.

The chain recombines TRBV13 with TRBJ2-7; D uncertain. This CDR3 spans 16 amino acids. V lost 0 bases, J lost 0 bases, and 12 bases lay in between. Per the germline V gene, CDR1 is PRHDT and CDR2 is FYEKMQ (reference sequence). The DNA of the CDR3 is TGTGCCAGCAGCTTAGGGGGCTTGGGCCGCTCCTACGAGCAGTACTTC. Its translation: CASSLGGLGRSYEQYF.

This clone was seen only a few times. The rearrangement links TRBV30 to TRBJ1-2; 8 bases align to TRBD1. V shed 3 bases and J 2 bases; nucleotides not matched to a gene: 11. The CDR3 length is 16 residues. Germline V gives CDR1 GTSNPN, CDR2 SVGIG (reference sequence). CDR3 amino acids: CAWRGRYGTGNYGYTF. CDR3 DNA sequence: TGTGCCTGGAGGGGGCGTTACGGGACAGGAAACTATGGCTACACCTTC. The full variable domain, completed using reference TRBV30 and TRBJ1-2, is SQTIHQWPATLVQPVGSPLSLECTVEGTSNPNLYWYRQAAGRGLQLLFYSVGIGQISSEVPQNLSASRPQDRQFILSSKKLLLSDSGFYLCAWRGRYGTGNYGYTFGSGTRLTVV.

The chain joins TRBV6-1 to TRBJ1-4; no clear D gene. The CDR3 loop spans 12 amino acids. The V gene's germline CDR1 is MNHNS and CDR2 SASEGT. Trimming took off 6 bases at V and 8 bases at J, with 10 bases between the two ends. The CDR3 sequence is CASRVRGEKLFF. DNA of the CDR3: TGTGCCAGCAGGGTCAGAGGGGAAAAACTGTTTTTT.

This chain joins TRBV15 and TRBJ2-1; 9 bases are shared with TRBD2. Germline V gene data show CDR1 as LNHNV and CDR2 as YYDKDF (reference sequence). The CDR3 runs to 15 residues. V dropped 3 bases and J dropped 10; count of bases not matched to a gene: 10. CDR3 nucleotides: TGTGCCACCAGCAGGTCGCGGGAGGGCCGGGGGGAGCAGTTCTTC. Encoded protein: CATSRSREGRGEQFF.

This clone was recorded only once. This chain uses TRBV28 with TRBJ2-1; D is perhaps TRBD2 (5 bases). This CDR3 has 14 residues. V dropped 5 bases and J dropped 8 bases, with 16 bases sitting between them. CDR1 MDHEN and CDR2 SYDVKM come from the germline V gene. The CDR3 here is CASSPALGVDEQFF. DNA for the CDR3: TGTGCCAGCAGTCCAGCCCTGGGAGTCGATGAGCAGTTCTTC.

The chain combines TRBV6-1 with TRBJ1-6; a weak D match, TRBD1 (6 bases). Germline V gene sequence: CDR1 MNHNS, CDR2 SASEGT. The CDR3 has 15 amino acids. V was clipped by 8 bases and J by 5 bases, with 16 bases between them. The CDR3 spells CASDLGTYHNSPLHF. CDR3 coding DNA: TGTGCCAGCGATCTAGGGACATATCATAATTCACCCCTCCACTTT.

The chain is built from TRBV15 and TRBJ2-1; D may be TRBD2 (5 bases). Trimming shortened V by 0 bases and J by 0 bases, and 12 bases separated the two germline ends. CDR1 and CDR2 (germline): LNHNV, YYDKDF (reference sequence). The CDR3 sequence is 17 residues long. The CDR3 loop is CATSRDRLTSSYNEQFF. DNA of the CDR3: TGTGCCACCAGCAGAGATAGACTAACGAGCTCCTACAATGAGCAGTTCTTC.

This CDR3 is CASSVGGEYEQYF. In DNA, the CDR3 is TGTGCCAGCAGTGTAGGGGGGGAATACGAGCAGTACTTC. The chain joins TRBV25-1 to TRBJ2-7; a weak D match, TRBD2 (7 bases). Trimming took 4 bases from V and 4 from J, leaving 11 bases between them. The CDR3 extends over 13 amino acids. Germline V CDR1 and CDR2: MGHDK, SYGVNS.

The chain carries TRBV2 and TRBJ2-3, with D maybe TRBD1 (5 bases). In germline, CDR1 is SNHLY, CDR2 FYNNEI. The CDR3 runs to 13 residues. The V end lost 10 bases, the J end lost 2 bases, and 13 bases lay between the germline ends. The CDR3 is CATQRQTTDTQYF. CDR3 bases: TGTGCCACACAGAGACAGACCACAGATACGCAGTATTTT.